These 23 T cell receptor beta chains originate from one sample sequenced in a study of T cell responses to AZD1222 COVID-19 vaccine. TCRdb's copy holds only in-frame clones and misses some; the assay was immunoSEQ multiplex PCR. In the table there are roughly 120,000 clones, 80% to 90% of which are singletons. The material was peripheral blood, obtained on day 0 of AZD1222 vaccination. The receptor set was obtained from an adult in good health.

The chain couples TRBV6-1 to TRBJ1-5; D remains unclear. Germline values: CDR1 MNHNS, CDR2 SASEGT. Trimming took 1 base from V and 9 from J, leaving 13 bases between them. The CDR3 is made up of 14 amino acids. This CDR3 reads CASSEVTGGGPQHF. The CDR3 nucleotides are TGTGCCAGCAGTGAAGTTACGGGTGGAGGGCCCCAGCATTTT.

The rearrangement uses TRBV28 and TRBJ1-5; no clear D. Germline CDR1 and CDR2: MDHEN and SYDVKM. The V end was cut by 8 bases, the J end by 4 bases, with 12 bases between. The CDR3 covers 13 residues. The CDR3 protein is CASLGRLNQPQHF. The DNA for the CDR3 is TGTGCCAGCCTGGGAAGACTGAATCAGCCCCAGCATTTT.

The chain combines TRBV10-2 with TRBJ2-1; D unresolved. Trimming stripped 4 bases from V and 4 bases from J, with 8 bases between. The length of the CDR3 is 13 residues. Germline V CDR1 and CDR2: WSHSY, SAAADI. DNA of the CDR3: TGCGCCAGCAGTGGCGGTTTATACAATGAGCAGTTCTTC. Its translation: CASSGGLYNEQFF.

The chain has TRBV5-4 and TRBJ2-6; D uncertain. V was trimmed by 5 bases and J by 0 bases, leaving 15 bases between them. This CDR3 has 17 amino acids. Germline V CDR1 and CDR2: SGHNT, YYREEE (reference sequence). The CDR3 bases are TGTGCCAGCAGATACTCGAGAGGCCGCTCTGGGGCCAACGTCCTGACTTTC. Translation: CASRYSRGRSGANVLTF.

The chain carries TRBV18 and TRBJ1-4; a possible D gene is TRBD1 (6 bases). Germline loops: CDR1 KGHSH, CDR2 LQKENI. This CDR3 spans 13 amino acids. V lost 6 bases and J lost 10, with 15 bases in between. CDR3 nucleotide sequence: TGTGCCAGCTCGGGGGGCGGAGGGGGAAAACTGTTTTTT. Its protein is CASSGGGGGKLFF.

This chain uses TRBV2 with TRBJ1-4; D remains ambiguous. Trimming cost V 4 bases and J 8 bases, with 11 bases left between them. The CDR3 covers 13 residues. Germline V gene sequence: CDR1 SNHLY, CDR2 FYNNEI. The CDR3, as DNA: TGTGCCAGCAGTGTGGAAGGGATGGAAAAACTGTTTTTT. This codes for CASSVEGMEKLFF.

This chain links TRBV19 with TRBJ2-7; D unclear. CDR1 and CDR2 (germline): LNHDA, SQIVND (reference sequence). V was shortened by 5 bases and J by 3 bases, with 11 bases between the two germline ends. This CDR3 has 13 residues. This CDR3 reads CASSWHVNYEQYF. The CDR3 nucleotides read TGTGCCAGTAGTTGGCACGTGAACTACGAGCAGTACTTC.

The chain combines TRBV6-6 with TRBJ1-1; D is unclear. CDR1 is MNHNY and CDR2 is SVGAGI in the germline V gene (reference sequence). The V end was cut by 11 bases, the J end by 0 bases, with 16 bases between. The CDR3 sequence is 14 residues long. For the CDR3, the DNA is TGTGCCTCCCAGCCTAGAGGTATGAACACTGAAGCTTTCTTT. As protein: CASQPRGMNTEAFF.

The chain recombines TRBV5-6 with TRBJ1-2; 9 nucleotides line up with TRBD1. This CDR3 has 15 amino acids. Losses at the gene ends were 3 bases for V and 4 bases for J; bases not matched to a gene: 7. Germline CDR1 reads SGHDT; CDR2 reads YYEEEE. As DNA, the CDR3 is TGTGCCAGCAGCTCAACAGGGGGCCTTAGCTATGGCTACACCTTC. Translated, it gives CASSSTGGLSYGYTF.

This clone was observed a few times. J is TRBJ1-5 and V is TRBV15; 7 nucleotides align to TRBD1. The trim removed 4 bases at V and 4 bases at J, leaving 4 bases unmatched. Germline CDR1 LNHNV, CDR2 YYDKDF (reference sequence). The CDR3 is 14 residues long. The CDR3 protein is CATSIIRGNQPQHF. CDR3 nucleotides: TGTGCCACCAGCATAATCAGGGGGAATCAGCCCCAGCATTTT.

This clone was counted a single time. This chain uses TRBV6-5 with TRBJ2-7, with D uncertain. The V end lost 2 bases, the J end lost 5 bases, and 4 bases lay between the germline ends. Germline values: CDR1 MNHEY, CDR2 SVGAGI. CDR3 length equals 11 residues. Written as DNA, the CDR3 is TGTGCCAGCAGTTACCTCGACGAGCAGTACTTC. Its protein product is CASSYLDEQYF.

The chain couples TRBV15 to TRBJ1-5; D uncertain. V was cut by 0 bases and J by 2 bases, with 8 bases left in between. The CDR3 extends over 15 amino acids. Germline CDR1 and CDR2: LNHNV and YYDKDF (reference sequence). The CDR3: CATSREPRGNQPQHF. Here the CDR3 DNA reads TGTGCCACCAGCAGAGAACCGAGAGGCAATCAGCCCCAGCATTTT. Looking up the rest from reference TRBV15 and TRBJ1-5 gives the full variable domain: DAMVIQNPRYQVTQFGKPVTLSCSQTLNHNVMYWYQQKSSQAPKLLFHYYDKDFNNEADTPDNFQSRRPNTSFCFLDIRSPGLGDTAMYLCATSREPRGNQPQHFGDGTRLSIL.

This clone was picked up one time. V is TRBV27 and J is TRBJ2-7; D unresolved. The germline CDR1 and CDR2 sequences are MNHEY and SMNVEV (reference sequence). The CDR3 is made up of 13 amino acids. The V and J ends lost 1 base and 4 bases respectively, with 8 bases between them. CDR3 in amino acids: CASSLFSHYEQYF. DNA of the CDR3: TGTGCCAGCAGTTTATTTTCGCATTACGAGCAGTACTTC.

This chain joins TRBV28 and TRBJ1-5, with D unresolved. The V gene lost 5 bases and the J gene lost 1 base, with 9 bases spanning the gap. The CDR3 consists of 14 residues. Germline CDR1 is MDHEN and CDR2 is SYDVKM. DNA of the CDR3: TGTGCCAGCAGTCCCTTACTAAGCAATCAGCCCCAGCATTTT. Translating gives CASSPLLSNQPQHF.

The V call is TRBV9, the J call TRBJ2-7; 10 bases map to TRBD2. The CDR3 sequence is 15 residues long. Trimming cost V 1 base and J 2 bases; bases outside gene matches: 3. The V gene's germline CDR1 is SGDLS and CDR2 YYNGEE. CDR3 in DNA: TGTGCCAGCAGCGTATCTAGCGGGAGCCCCTACGAGCAGTACTTC. Its translation: CASSVSSGSPYEQYF.

Written as DNA, the CDR3 is TGTGCCAGTAGTATAGAAGGACGGACAGGGATCTACGAGCAGTACTTC. Encoded protein: CASSIEGRTGIYEQYF. V and J are TRBV19 and TRBJ2-7, with TRBD1 matching over 8 bases. Germline loops: CDR1 LNHDA, CDR2 SQIVND (reference sequence). The V and J ends lost 0 bases and 3 bases, in that order; junction bases with no gene match: 7. The CDR3 extends over 16 amino acids.

The CDR3 sequence: CASSSTYSGRSRWEQYF. DNA of the CDR3: TGCGCCAGCAGCAGCACTTATTCGGGTCGGTCCCGATGGGAGCAGTACTTC. The chain uses TRBV5-1 and TRBJ2-7; the D is unclear. Germline CDR1 reads SGHRS; CDR2 reads YFSETQ. The CDR3 has 17 residues. The ends were cut back, 4 bases at V and 7 bases at J, with 27 bases in the middle.

This chain uses TRBV4-3 with TRBJ2-7; possibly TRBD1 or TRBD2 for D (6 bases each). Trimming removed 1 base from V and 2 bases from J, with 15 bases in between. CDR1 is LGHNA, CDR2 YSLEER, per germline. The CDR3 length is 16 residues. The chain's CDR3 is CASSQGEWGAAYEQYF. Here the CDR3 DNA reads TGCGCCAGCAGCCAAGGAGAGTGGGGGGCAGCCTACGAGCAGTACTTC.

The gene calls are TRBV7-2 and TRBJ2-6; no clear D. Trimming cost V 0 bases and J 2 bases, with 8 bases left between them. The CDR3 length is 16 residues. Germline CDR1 SGHTA, CDR2 FQGNSA. CDR3 amino acids: CASSLAHGPGANVLTF. CDR3 DNA: TGTGCCAGCAGCTTAGCGCACGGTCCTGGGGCCAACGTCCTGACTTTC.

The chain has TRBV5-1 and TRBJ2-3; 7 nucleotides line up with TRBD2. The CDR3 extends over 16 amino acids. V lost 4 bases and J lost 2; bases outside the gene matches: 10. Germline V gives CDR1 SGHRS, CDR2 YFSETQ. CDR3 residues: CASSLGGTANTDTQYF. In DNA form, the CDR3 reads TGCGCCAGCAGCCTGGGGGGGACGGCCAACACAGATACGCAGTATTTT.

The chain couples TRBV5-4 to TRBJ2-5; D is ambiguous. V lost 1 base and J 2 bases, leaving 6 bases between the germline ends. CDR3 length: 13 amino acids. Germline CDR1 SGHNT, CDR2 YYREEE (reference sequence). This CDR3 is CASSLTQQETQYF. DNA for the CDR3: TGTGCCAGCAGCTTGACCCAGCAAGAGACCCAGTACTTC.

V gene TRBV27 combines with J gene TRBJ2-7; D gene unclear. Trimming took off 2 bases at V and 2 bases at J, with 7 bases between the two ends. Germline CDR1 is MNHEY and CDR2 is SMNVEV (reference sequence). CDR3 length equals 13 residues. CDR3 nucleotides: TGTGCCAGCAGTTTAAAGTTTGCCTACGAGCAGTACTTC. It encodes CASSLKFAYEQYF.

In DNA, the CDR3 is TGTGCCAGCTCACCATCCATGGGTGCTAATGAAAAACTGTTTTTT. Its protein is CASSPSMGANEKLFF. V is TRBV18 and J is TRBJ1-4; D is unresolved. The CDR3 is made up of 15 amino acids. Trimming took 2 bases from V and 3 from J, leaving 10 bases between them. Germline V CDR1 and CDR2: KGHSH, LQKENI.